This T cell receptor beta chain was obtained from a study of blood T cell repertoires in COVID-19 (dated by TCRdb to about 2020). Looking at the study overall: Collaborator samples came from the United States, Italy and Spain and covered acute and convalescent phases of COVID-19. The prospective study material was composed of cDNA or gDNA derived from T cells, B-cell-depleted T cells, or PBMCs. The dataset comprised deeply sampled blood TCRbeta repertoires from subjects exposed to, actively infected with, or recovered from COVID-19. A freely available public database, intended as a resource for researchers studying the immune response to SARS-CoV-2, is where the repertoires were released. Samples were obtained from the ongoing ImmuneRACE study (first 160 participants) and from about 1,300 subjects provided by 6 global collaborators. The sample metadata nearly always contained a de-identified subject ID, COVID-19 status, age in years and sex. Where available, HLA class I and class II types were obtained from metadata supplied by the sample provider rather than from assay-based typing.

Trimming at the junction amounts to 6 bases on V and 8 bases on J, and the germline ends lie 14 bases apart. The CDR3 runs 12 amino acids, cysteine and phenylalanine included. Here the CDR3 DNA is all that survives: 36 bases in frame from base 1. CDR1 and CDR2, looked up from the germline V gene, are SGHDT and YYEEEE. What the work shows at the level of the full study, not this receptor alone: Clinical and demographic metadata were provided uncurated, with the amount varying by source and participant.

Participants in the prospective study were enrolled through a virtual design, were aged roughly 18 to 100 years, and lived in approximately 24 United States geographic areas. Cohort assignment in the prospective study relied on participant-reported clinical history from a screening survey and a study questionnaire. Recovered participants in ImmuneRACE Cohort 3 were defined by two consecutive negative NP/OP PCR tests, clearance by a healthcare professional, or resolution of symptoms. In the prospective study, mobile phlebotomists collected whole blood, serum and a nasopharyngeal or oropharyngeal swab from each participant. Prospective study participants could optionally give additional blood draws and questionnaires over an approximately two-month period. Blood samples from the prospective study were shipped frozen or at room temperature prior to DNA extraction. The immunoSEQ Assay, a bias-controlled multiplex PCR, was used to amplify TCRbeta CDR3 regions from genomic DNA. The authors processed their data as follows. Within the assay, amplification of reference gene primers was used to estimate how many nucleated cells each sample contained. Sequence reads were collapsed and filtered to measure the absolute abundance of every unique TCRbeta CDR3 rearrangement. Productive Simpson clonality was computed per sample as the square root of Simpson's diversity index over productive rearrangements. Entries here come from immuneACCESS through TCRdb and include only in-frame sequences with V and J called. Some clones fail to appear in such tables; in the studies checked, an unresolved V gene covers under half of the shortfall, and the cause of the remainder is unknown. The V and J calls and clone size are taken from that table; D and trimming were inferred from the DNA. The sample table shows roughly 330,000 clones, and nearly 90% are seen once. Jointly, the top ten make up under 6% of the sample.

In regard to this clone: This clone's antigen is unknown. One base away there is no much larger clone; base qualities are not given.

Input material: PBMCs or T cells enriched from blood (not recorded which). This clonotype was sampled from a woman aged 30 to 39 who had recovered from COVID-19. The sequence joins TRBV5-6 to TRBJ1-2; the D segment could be TRBD1, given 5 matching bases. The DNA reads as follows: TGTGCCAGCAACCAGGGCAGGACGGGCTACACCTTC. It codes for CASNQGRTGYTF.